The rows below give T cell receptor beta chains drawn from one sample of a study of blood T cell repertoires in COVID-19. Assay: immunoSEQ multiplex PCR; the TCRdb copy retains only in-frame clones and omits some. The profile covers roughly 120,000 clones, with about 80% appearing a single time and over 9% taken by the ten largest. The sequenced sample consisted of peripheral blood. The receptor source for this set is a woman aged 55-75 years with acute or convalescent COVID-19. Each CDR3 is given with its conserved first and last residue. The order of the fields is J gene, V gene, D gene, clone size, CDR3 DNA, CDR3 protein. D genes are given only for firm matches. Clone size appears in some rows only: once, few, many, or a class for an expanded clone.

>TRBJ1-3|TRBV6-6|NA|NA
TGTGCCAGCAGTTACCCTACAGGGACTGGAAACACCATATATTTT
CASSYPTGTGNTIYF
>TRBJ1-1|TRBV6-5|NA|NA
TGTGCCAGCAGTTACGAGGCAGGGGTGAACACTGAAGCTTTCTTT
CASSYEAGVNTEAFF
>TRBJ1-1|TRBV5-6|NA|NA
TGTGCCAGCAGTAAAACTTGGACAACAATTAGCTCCACTGAAGCTTTCTTT
CASSKTWTTISSTEAFF
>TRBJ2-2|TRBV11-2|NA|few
TGTGCCAGCAGCCCTCGGAGGAACACCGGGGAGCTGTTTTTT
CASSPRRNTGELFF
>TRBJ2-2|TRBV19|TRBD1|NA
TGTGCCAGTACGAAGGGGACAGGGGTTAACACCGGGGAGCTGTTTTTT
CASTKGTGVNTGELFF
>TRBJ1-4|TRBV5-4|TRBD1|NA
TGTGCCAGCAGCTTTGCAGGGGGCGACGAAAAACTGTTTTTT
CASSFAGGDEKLFF
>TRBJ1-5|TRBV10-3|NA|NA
TGTGCCATCAGTGATTCGGGGGGCAGGGAAGCCGATCAGCCCCAGCATTTT
CAISDSGGREADQPQHF
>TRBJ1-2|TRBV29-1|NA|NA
TGCAGCGTTGCGGAGAAGGAAGGCTACACCTTC
CSVAEKEGYTF
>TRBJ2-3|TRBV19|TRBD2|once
TGTGCCAGTAGTATCGGGGGAGGGGCAGATACGCAGTATTTT
CASSIGGGADTQYF
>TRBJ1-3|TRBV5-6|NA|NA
TGTGCCAGCAGCATGGACGTTGGAGACACCATATATTTT
CASSMDVGDTIYF
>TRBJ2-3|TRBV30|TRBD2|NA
TGTGCCTGGAACAAGGGAGGGACAGATACGCAGTATTTT
CAWNKGGTDTQYF
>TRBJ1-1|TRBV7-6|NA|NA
TGTGCCAGCAGCGATGCGAGTGAAGCTTTCTTT
CASSDASEAFF
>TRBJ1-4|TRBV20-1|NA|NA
TGCAGTGCGCGTATAGAAAAACTGTTTTTT
CSARIEKLFF
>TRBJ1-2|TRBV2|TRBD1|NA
TGTGCCAGCAGTGCGCCACCAGGGGGCTTGGGGGGCTACACCTTC
CASSAPPGGLGGYTF
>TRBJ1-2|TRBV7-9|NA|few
TGTGCCAGCAGCTTAATGGAGGGAGGCTACACCTTC
CASSLMEGGYTF
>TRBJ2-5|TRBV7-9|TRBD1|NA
TGTGCCAGCAGCCCGCCCGGGGACAGCGAAGAGACCCAGTACTTC
CASSPPGDSEETQYF
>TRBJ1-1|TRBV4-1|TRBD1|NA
TGCGCCAGCAGCCAAGTCCAGGGGGCGTGGGGCACTGAAGCTTTCTTT
CASSQVQGAWGTEAFF
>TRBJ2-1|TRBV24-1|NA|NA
TGTGCCACCAGTGATCGCGGACAGTCTCAGGCGAATGAGCAGTTCTTC
CATSDRGQSQANEQFF
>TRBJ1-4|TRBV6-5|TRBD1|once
TGTGCCAGCAGTTTGACAGGGGAACGAAATGAAAAACTGTTTTTT
CASSLTGERNEKLFF
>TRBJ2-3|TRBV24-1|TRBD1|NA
TGTGCCACCAGTGACTCAGGACAGGGAACAGATACGCAGTATTTT
CATSDSGQGTDTQYF
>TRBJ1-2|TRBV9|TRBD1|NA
TGTGCCAGCAGCGCGGCCGGGACAGGGAAGACTGGCTACACCTTC
CASSAAGTGKTGYTF
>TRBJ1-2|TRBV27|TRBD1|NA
TGTGCCAGCAGCCCTTTTTCAAAGGGGGCTTATGGCTACACCTTC
CASSPFSKGAYGYTF
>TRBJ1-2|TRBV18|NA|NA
TGTGCCAGCTCACCCGGGTCTGGCAATGGCTACACCTTC
CASSPGSGNGYTF
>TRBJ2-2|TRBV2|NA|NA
TGTGCCAGCAGTGACAGGGGATACACCGGGGAGCTGTTTTTT
CASSDRGYTGELFF
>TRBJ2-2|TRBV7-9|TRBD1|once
TGTGCCAGCAGCTTCGACAGGGAGATGACCGGGGAGCTGTTTTTT
CASSFDREMTGELFF
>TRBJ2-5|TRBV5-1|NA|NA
TGCGCCAGCAGCTTCAACGTCCAGGGAGAGACCCAGTACTTC
CASSFNVQGETQYF
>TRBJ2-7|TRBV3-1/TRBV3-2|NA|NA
TGTGCCAGCAGCCAAGTACCCGGTCCCTACGAGCAGTACTTC
CASSQVPGPYEQYF
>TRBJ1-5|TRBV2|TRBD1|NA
TGTGCCAGCAGTCCCGGGACAGGGGGCCGTCAGCCCCAGCATTTT
CASSPGTGGRQPQHF
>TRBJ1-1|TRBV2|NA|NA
TGTGCCAGCAGCCAGGGAACTGAAGCTTTCTTT
CASSQGTEAFF
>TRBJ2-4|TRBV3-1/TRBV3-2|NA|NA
TGTGCCAGCAGCCAACAGGGGACGAGGGTGAACATTCAGTACTTC
CASSQQGTRVNIQYF
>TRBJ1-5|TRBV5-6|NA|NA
TGTGCCAGCAGCTCGATGGGGGGGGGTCAGCCCCAGCATTTT
CASSSMGGGQPQHF
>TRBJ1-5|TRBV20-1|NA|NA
TGCAGTGCTAGTGCAGGGTCTAGAGATCAGCCCCAGCATTTT
CSASAGSRDQPQHF
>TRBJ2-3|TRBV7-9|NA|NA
TGTGCCAGCAGCCAACCTAGTCACACAGATACGCAGTATTTT
CASSQPSHTDTQYF
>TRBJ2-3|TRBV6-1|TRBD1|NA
TGTGCCAGCAGTGAAACCCCGGGACAGGGGGGTCGTGATACGCAGTATTTT
CASSETPGQGGRDTQYF
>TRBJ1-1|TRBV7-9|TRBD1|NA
TGTGCCAGCAGACAGGGGGGAGAAGCTTTCTTT
CASRQGGEAFF
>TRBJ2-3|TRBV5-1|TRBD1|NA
TGCGCCAGCAGCCGCACAGGGGGGAATACGCAGTATTTT
CASSRTGGNTQYF
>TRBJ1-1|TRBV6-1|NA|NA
TGTGCCAGCAGTGAAACGACAGACACTGAAGCTTTCTTT
CASSETTDTEAFF
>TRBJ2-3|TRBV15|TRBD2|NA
TGTGCCACCAGCAGGGACTCGGGACTAATCACAGATACGCAGTATTTT
CATSRDSGLITDTQYF
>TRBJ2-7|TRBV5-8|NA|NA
TGTGCCAGCAGCTTGGCGGGTCCGGAAGGTTTGTACGAGCAGTACTTC
CASSLAGPEGLYEQYF